Listed below are T cell receptor beta chains from one sample, sequenced in a study of control samples from healthy donors and cancer patients. TCRdb's copy holds only in-frame clones and misses some; the assay was immunoSEQ multiplex PCR. The sample consists of approximately 220,000 clones, over 90% of them appearing once. The specimen sequenced was blood. The receptors originated from a man in his forties or fifties in good health. The CDR3 runs from the conserved cysteine through the conserved F or W.

CASSSTPVTEAFF	TRBV5-1	TRBJ1-1
CASSPRTGLDYTF	TRBV19	TRBJ1-2
CASSIQGWATEAFF	TRBV19	TRBJ1-1
CASRTAFTYNEQFF	TRBV19	TRBJ2-1
CASSIMGTEAFF	TRBV6-6	TRBJ1-1
CASSQGTGGTEPQHF	TRBV18	TRBJ1-5
CASSPWDRAQETQYF	TRBV27	TRBJ2-5
CASSYWEGQPQHF	TRBV6-2/TRBV6-3	TRBJ1-5
CASSSSGQGDYTF	TRBV5-1	TRBJ1-2
CASSSGQAIGSPLHF	TRBV27	TRBJ1-6
CASSLDNSYNSPLHF	TRBV5-1	TRBJ1-6
CAWSLAEGQPQHF	TRBV30	TRBJ1-5
CSGEFNYGYTF	TRBV29-1	TRBJ1-2
CASSHPRQNTEAFF	TRBV23-1	TRBJ1-1
CASSPDQARGSPLHF	TRBV18	TRBJ1-6
CASSLGGSRNTEAFF	TRBV6-6	TRBJ1-1
CASSTTGTAAYEQYF	TRBV28	TRBJ2-7
CASSVEGQGANEQFF	TRBV9	TRBJ2-1
CASSSQVEQYF	TRBV6-6	TRBJ2-7
CASSFSGGLNEQFF	TRBV27	TRBJ2-1
CATSELLAGGTDTQYF	TRBV24-1	TRBJ2-3
CASGRGPETQYF	TRBV28	TRBJ2-5
CASKASGPGDTQYF	TRBV5-1	TRBJ2-3
CASSLFGGGLSNYGYTF	TRBV27	TRBJ1-2
CASTPYGEGGYTF	TRBV2	TRBJ1-2
CASSVDGYSNQPQHF	TRBV9	TRBJ1-5
CATSDPGLLNNEQFF	TRBV24-1	TRBJ2-1
CASSPERGWSTEAFF	TRBV3-1/TRBV3-2	TRBJ1-1
CASSQGPPSNQPQHF	TRBV3-1/TRBV3-2	TRBJ1-5
CASSFNGGHSGNTIYF	TRBV11-2	TRBJ1-3
CASSLQGGEDGYTF	TRBV5-1	TRBJ1-2
CASSQGSRLNTEAFF	TRBV3-1/TRBV3-2	TRBJ1-1
CASSPRGGTSEKKTQYF	TRBV5-5	TRBJ2-5
CASSGQNTGTPSNYGYTF	TRBV5-1	TRBJ1-2
CASSPRANYGYTF	TRBV11-2	TRBJ1-2
CASSDGHGYTF	TRBV5-6	TRBJ1-2
CASSPPWGPNYGYTF	TRBV18	TRBJ1-2
CATSPRQGEESYNEQFF	TRBV24-1	TRBJ2-1
CASSATGRIRQPQHF	TRBV19	TRBJ1-5
CASSEARGGSLIVSGNTIYF	TRBV28	TRBJ1-3
CASSLQGGGTEAFF	TRBV5-1	TRBJ1-1
CASGDKSSGNTIYF	TRBV2	TRBJ1-3
CASSLQGIGTEAFF	TRBV5-1	TRBJ1-1
CASSTDMNTEAFF	TRBV18	TRBJ1-1
CASSAQQGYNSPLHF	TRBV2	TRBJ1-6
CASSLPWTSGRYNEQFF	TRBV14	TRBJ2-1
CASSKQAIVGWGVNEKLFF	TRBV19	TRBJ1-4
CASSLNSPEKLFF	TRBV28	TRBJ1-4
CATPTGGPSGANVLTF	TRBV2	TRBJ2-6
CATSDPDRVSGYTF	TRBV24-1	TRBJ1-2
CATSDLIHEQFF	TRBV24-1	TRBJ2-1
CASSESGRITEAFF	TRBV10-1	TRBJ1-1
CASLRDLNTGELFF	TRBV6-5	TRBJ2-2
CASSRGTAGDTIYF	TRBV5-1	TRBJ1-3
CASSPLGFGNNEQFF	TRBV27	TRBJ2-1
CASSFMGQMNTEAFF	TRBV7-2	TRBJ1-1
CASSYGLDYEQYF	TRBV11-3	TRBJ2-7